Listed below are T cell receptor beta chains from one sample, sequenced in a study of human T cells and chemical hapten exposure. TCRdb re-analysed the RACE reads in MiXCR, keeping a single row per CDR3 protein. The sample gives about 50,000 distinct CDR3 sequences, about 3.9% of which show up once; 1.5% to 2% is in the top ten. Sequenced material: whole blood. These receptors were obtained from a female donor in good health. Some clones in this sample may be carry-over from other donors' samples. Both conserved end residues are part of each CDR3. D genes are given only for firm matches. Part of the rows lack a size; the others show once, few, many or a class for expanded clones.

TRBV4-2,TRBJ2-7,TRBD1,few,CASSTRTGTYEQYF,TGTGCCAGCAGTACAAGGACAGGGACTTACGAGCAGTACTTC
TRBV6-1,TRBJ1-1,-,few,CASRERGRAEAFF,TGTGCCAGCCGAGAGAGAGGGCGGGCTGAAGCTTTCTTT
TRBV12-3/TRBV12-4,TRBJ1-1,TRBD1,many,CASRYMTGGSAEAFF,TGTGCCAGCAGATACATGACAGGGGGGTCCGCTGAAGCTTTCTTT
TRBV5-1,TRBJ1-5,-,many,CASSRGPDQPQHF,TGCGCCAGCAGCCGGGGGCCTGATCAGCCCCAGCATTTT
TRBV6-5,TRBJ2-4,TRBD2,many,CASSSGGAKNIQYF,TGTGCCAGCAGTTCCGGGGGGGCCAAAAACATTCAGTACTTC
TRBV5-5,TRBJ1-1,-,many,CASSLVDNMNTEAFF,TGTGCCAGCAGCTTGGTAGACAATATGAACACTGAAGCTTTCTTT
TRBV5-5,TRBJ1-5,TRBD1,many,CASSLDRGPDSNQPQHF,TGTGCCAGCAGCTTGGACAGGGGGCCGGATAGCAATCAGCCCCAGCATTTT
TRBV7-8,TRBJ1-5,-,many,CASSSQGGYSNQPQHF,TGTGCCAGCAGCTCCCAGGGCGGGTATAGCAATCAGCCCCAGCATTTT
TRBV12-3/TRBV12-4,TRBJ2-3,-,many,CASSFGEASTDTQYF,TGTGCCAGCAGTTTTGGGGAGGCTAGCACAGATACGCAGTATTTT
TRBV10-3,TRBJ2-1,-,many,CAISDEGQMGNEQFF,TGTGCCATCAGTGACGAAGGCCAGATGGGCAATGAGCAGTTCTTC
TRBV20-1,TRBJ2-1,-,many,CSASNQRGRLDEQFF,TGCAGTGCTTCGAATCAAAGGGGGAGGTTGGATGAGCAGTTCTTC
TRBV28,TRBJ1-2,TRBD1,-,CASSLPLGQGAGGYTF,TGTGCCAGCAGTTTACCCCTAGGACAGGGGGCGGGGGGCTACACCTTC
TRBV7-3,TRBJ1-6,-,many,CASSLTTNSPLHF,TGTGCCAGCAGCTTAACGACTAATTCACCCCTCCACTTT
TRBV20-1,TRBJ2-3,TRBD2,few,CSASPGGGIIQDTQYF,TGCAGTGCTAGTCCGGGCGGGGGTATTATTCAGGATACGCAGTATTTT
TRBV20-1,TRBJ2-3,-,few,CSVRILSTDTQYF,TGCAGTGTCCGCATCCTCAGCACAGATACGCAGTATTTT